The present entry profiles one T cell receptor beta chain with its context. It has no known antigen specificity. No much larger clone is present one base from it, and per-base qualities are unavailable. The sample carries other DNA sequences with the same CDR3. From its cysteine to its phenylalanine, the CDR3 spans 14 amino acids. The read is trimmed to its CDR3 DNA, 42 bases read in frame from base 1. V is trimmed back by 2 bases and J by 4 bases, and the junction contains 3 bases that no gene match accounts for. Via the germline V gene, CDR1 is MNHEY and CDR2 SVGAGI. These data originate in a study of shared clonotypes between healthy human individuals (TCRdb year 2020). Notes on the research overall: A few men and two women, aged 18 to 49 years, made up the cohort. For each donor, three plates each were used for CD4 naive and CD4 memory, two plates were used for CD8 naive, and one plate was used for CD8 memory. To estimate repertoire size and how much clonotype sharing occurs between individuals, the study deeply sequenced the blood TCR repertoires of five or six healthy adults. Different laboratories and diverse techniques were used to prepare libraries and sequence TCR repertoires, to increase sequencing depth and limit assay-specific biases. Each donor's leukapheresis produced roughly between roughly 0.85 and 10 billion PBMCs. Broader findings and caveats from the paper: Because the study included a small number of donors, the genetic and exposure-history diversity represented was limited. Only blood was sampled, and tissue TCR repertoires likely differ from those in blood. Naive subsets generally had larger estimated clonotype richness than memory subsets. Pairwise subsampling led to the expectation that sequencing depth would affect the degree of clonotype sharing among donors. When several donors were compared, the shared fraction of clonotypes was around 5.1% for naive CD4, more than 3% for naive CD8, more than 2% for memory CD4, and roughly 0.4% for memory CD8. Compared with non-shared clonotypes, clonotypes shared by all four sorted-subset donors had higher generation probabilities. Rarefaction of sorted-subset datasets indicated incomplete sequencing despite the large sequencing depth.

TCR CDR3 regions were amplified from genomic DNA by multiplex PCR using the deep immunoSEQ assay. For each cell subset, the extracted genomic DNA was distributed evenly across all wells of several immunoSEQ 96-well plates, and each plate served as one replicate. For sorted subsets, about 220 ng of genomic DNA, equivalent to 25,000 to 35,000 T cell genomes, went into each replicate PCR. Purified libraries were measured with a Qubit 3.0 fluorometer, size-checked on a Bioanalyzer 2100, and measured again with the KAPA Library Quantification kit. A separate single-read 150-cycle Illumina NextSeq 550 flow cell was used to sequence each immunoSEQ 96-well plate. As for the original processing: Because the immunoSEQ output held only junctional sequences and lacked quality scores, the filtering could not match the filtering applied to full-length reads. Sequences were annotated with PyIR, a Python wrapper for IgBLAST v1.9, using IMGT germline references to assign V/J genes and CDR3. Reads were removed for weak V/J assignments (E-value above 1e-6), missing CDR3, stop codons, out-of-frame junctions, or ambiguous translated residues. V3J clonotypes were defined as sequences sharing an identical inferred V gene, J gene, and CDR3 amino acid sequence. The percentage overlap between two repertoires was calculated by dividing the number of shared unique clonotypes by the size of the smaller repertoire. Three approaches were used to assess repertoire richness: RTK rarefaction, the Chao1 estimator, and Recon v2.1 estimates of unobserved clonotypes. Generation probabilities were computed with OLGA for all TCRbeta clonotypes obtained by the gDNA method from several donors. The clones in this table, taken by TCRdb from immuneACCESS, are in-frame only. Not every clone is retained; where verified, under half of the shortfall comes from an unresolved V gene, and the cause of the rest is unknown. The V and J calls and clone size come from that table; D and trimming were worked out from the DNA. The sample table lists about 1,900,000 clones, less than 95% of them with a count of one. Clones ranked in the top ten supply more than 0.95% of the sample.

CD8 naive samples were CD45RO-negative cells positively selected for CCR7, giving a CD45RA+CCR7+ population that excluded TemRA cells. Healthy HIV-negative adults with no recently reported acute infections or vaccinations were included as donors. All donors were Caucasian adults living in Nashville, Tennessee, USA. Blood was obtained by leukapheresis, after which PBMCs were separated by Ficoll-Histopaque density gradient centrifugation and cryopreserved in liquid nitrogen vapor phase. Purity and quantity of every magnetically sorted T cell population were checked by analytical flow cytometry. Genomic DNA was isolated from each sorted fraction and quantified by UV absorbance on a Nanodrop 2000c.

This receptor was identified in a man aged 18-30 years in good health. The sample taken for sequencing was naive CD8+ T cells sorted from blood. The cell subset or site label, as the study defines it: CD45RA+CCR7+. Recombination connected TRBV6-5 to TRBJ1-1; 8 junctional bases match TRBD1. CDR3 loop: CASSYGTGGTEAFF. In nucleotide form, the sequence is TGTGCCAGCAGTTACGGCACAGGGGGCACTGAAGCTTTCTTT.